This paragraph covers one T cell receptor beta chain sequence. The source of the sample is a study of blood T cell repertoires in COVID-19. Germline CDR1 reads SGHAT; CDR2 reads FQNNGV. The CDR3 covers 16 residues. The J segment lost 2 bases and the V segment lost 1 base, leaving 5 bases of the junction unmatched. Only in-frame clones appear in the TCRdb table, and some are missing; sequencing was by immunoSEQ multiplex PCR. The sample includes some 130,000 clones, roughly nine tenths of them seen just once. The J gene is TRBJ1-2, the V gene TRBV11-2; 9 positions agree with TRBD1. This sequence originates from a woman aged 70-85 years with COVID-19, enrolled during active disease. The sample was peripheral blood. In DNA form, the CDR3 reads TGTGCCAGCAGCTTAGGTGGGACAGGGTTAAACTATGGCTACACCTTC. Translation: CASSLGGTGLNYGYTF.